This TCR beta chain is from a study of shared clonotypes between healthy human individuals. Findings of the study overall: All-four-donor shared clonotypes had higher generation probabilities than non-shared clonotypes did.

CDR1 is KGHSH and CDR2 is LQKENI in the germline V gene. V was cut by 5 bases and J by 5 bases, with 10 bases left in between. The CDR3 contains 13 residues. Concerning this clone: Its antigen is undetermined.

Method: immunoSEQ multiplex PCR; TCRdb's copy keeps in-frame clones and lacks some. The sample has some 650,000 clones, roughly 97% seen once; the top ten hold less than 0.065%. The clonotype comes from a woman aged 30 to 39 in good health. The rearrangement uses TRBV18 and TRBJ1-5; D possibly corresponds to TRBD1 (6 bases). Sequenced input: naive CD4+ T cells sorted from blood. Indicated subset: CD45RA+ positively selected. In nucleotides, the CDR3 is TGTGCCAGCTCAGCACAGGGCTATCAGCCCCAGCATTTT. It specifies CASSAQGYQPQHF.